The present entry profiles one T cell receptor beta chain with its context. The sample comes from a study of T cell changes during pregnancy in multiple sclerosis. The CDR3 runs to 14 residues. J gave up 8 bases and V 7 bases, and 13 bases lay outside the gene matches. Germline loops: CDR1 SGHTA, CDR2 FQGNSA. Repertoires were generated with immunoSEQ multiplex PCR, while TCRdb's copy carries only in-frame clones and drops some. Of about 69,000 clones listed, more than 85% are singletons. V and J are TRBV7-2 and TRBJ1-2, with 7 bases that match TRBD1. This sample comprised peripheral blood, obtained before pregnancy. This TCR came from a female donor with multiple sclerosis, enrolled in a pregnancy study. The CDR3 here is CASTKWTGKGGYTF. In DNA, the CDR3 is TGTGCCAGCACCAAATGGACAGGAAAAGGAGGCTACACCTTC.